Listed below are T cell receptor beta chains from one sample, sequenced in a study of cytomegalovirus exposure and HLA in healthy donors. Clones were read by immunoSEQ multiplex PCR, and TCRdb kept only the in-frame ones, dropping some. The data contain 150,000 to 200,000 clones, 95% to 96% of them seen just once; the ten biggest clones take up approximately 1%. The sample taken for sequencing was PBMCs. The receptors derive from a woman aged 18-35 years in good health and CMV-seronegative. Both conserved end residues are part of each CDR3. The D gene is left open where the match is weak. Clone size is not always given. Where it is, it says once, few, many or a class for expanded clones.

size,J,V,D,CDR3,DNA
.,TRBJ2-3,TRBV19,TRBD1,CASTSDRGGSTDTQYF,TGTGCCAGTACCTCGGACAGGGGAGGTAGCACAGATACGCAGTATTTT
.,TRBJ2-1,TRBV4-3,TRBD2,CASSQESGTSKFF,TGCGCCAGCAGCCAGGAATCCGGGACTAGCAAGTTCTTC
.,TRBJ1-1,TRBV11-3,.,CASSFTGNTEAFF,TGTGCCAGCAGCTTTACAGGGAACACTGAAGCTTTCTTT
.,TRBJ2-3,TRBV5-1,TRBD1,CASSSRTGFADTQYF,TGCGCCAGCAGCTCTAGGACAGGGTTCGCAGATACGCAGTATTTT
.,TRBJ1-1,TRBV7-9,TRBD1,CASSPWDRDAFF,TGTGCCAGCAGCCCCTGGGACAGGGACGCTTTCTTT
.,TRBJ2-3,TRBV29-1,TRBD2,CSVGFPGGLAKGTDTQYF,TGCAGCGTGGGCTTCCCGGGAGGACTAGCGAAAGGCACAGATACGCAGTATTTT
once,TRBJ2-2,TRBV6-5,TRBD1,CASSRETGAGELFF,TGTGCCAGCAGCCGGGAGACAGGGGCCGGGGAGCTGTTTTTT
.,TRBJ2-1,TRBV6-1,TRBD2,CASRETSGGPYNEQFF,TGTGCCAGCAGAGAAACTAGCGGGGGGCCCTACAATGAGCAGTTCTTC
.,TRBJ2-7,TRBV11-1,.,CASSPSLAYEQYF,TGTGCCAGCAGCCCAAGCCTAGCCTACGAGCAGTACTTC
.,TRBJ1-2,TRBV29-1,TRBD1,CSVRTGNGYTF,TGCAGCGTGAGGACAGGGAATGGCTACACCTTC
.,TRBJ2-3,TRBV4-3,.,CASSQGSLDTQYF,TGCGCCAGCAGCCAAGGAAGCCTGGATACGCAGTATTTT
.,TRBJ1-2,TRBV18,.,CASSPRSGQGYGYTF,TGTGCCAGCTCACCAAGGTCAGGGCAAGGCTATGGCTACACCTTC
.,TRBJ2-1,TRBV7-2,.,CASSLRGPNEQFF,TGTGCCAGCAGCTTACGAGGGCCCAATGAGCAGTTCTTC
.,TRBJ2-3,TRBV25-1,TRBD1,CASSTGTGLTDTQYF,TGTGCCAGCAGTACCGGGACAGGGCTCACAGATACGCAGTATTTT
.,TRBJ2-5,TRBV7-2,.,CASSLGTVGSSQETQYF,TGTGCCAGCAGCTTAGGGACAGTTGGTTCTTCCCAAGAGACCCAGTACTTC
.,TRBJ1-2,TRBV4-3,TRBD1,CASSQTWGQGSYGYTF,TGCGCCAGCAGCCAAACCTGGGGACAGGGTTCCTATGGCTACACCTTC